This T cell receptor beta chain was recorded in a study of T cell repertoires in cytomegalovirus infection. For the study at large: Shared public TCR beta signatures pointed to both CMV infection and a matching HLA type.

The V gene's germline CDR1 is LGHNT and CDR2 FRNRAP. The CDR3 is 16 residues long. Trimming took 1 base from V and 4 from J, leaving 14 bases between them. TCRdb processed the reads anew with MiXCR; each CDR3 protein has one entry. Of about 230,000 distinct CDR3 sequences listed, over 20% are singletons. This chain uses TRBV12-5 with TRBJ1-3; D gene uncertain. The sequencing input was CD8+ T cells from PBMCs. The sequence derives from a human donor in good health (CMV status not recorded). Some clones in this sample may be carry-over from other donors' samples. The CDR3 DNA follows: TGTGCTAGTGGTTTGGCCGGATCCGCTTTGGGAAACACCATATATTTT. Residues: CASGLAGSALGNTIYF.